This record covers a single TCR beta chain. Diagnoses used clinical symptoms, serum thyroxine and TRAb, thyroid ultrasound and orbital computed tomography. The sample belongs to a study of T cells in Graves' hyperthyroidism and ophthalmopathy. V lost 5 bases and J lost 3; bases outside the gene matches: 11. This CDR3 is built from 17 residues. The germline gives CDR1 SGHTA, CDR2 FQGNSA. Researchers amplified the TCR beta CDR3 regions from RNA transcripts. TCR CDR3 underwent first-round RT-PCR with the HTBI primer set. TCRdb itself ran the multiplex PCR reads through MiXCR, one entry per CDR3 protein. This table has around 690,000 distinct CDR3 sequences, around 20% appearing once.

This chain connects TRBV7-2 to TRBJ2-1; 9 bases align to TRBD2. Sequenced material: blood. This receptor was identified in a young man with Graves' ophthalmopathy. In DNA, the CDR3 is TGTGCCAGCAGCGATACTTTAGCGGGAGTGGTCTACAATGAGCAGTTCTTC. Protein: CASSDTLAGVVYNEQFF.